Sequencing of this T cell receptor (beta chain) was carried out in a study of molecular identifiers for immune sequencing clone quantification. Findings and caveats of the study: The share of molecules held by clones above 20 RNA copies was over 99% in effector cells and under 1% in naive cells. Barcode-sharing identical TCR molecules could underestimate highly expanded clone sizes.

TCRdb re-derived calls from the PCR reads in MiXCR, one entry per CDR3 protein. The repertoire holds tens of thousands of distinct CDR3 sequences, approximately 18% seen once, with more than 6% in the top ten. Naive CD8 T cells were FACS-sorted by CD8+CD4-CCR7+CD45RA+ markers. This CDR3 is 12 amino acids long. Trimming removed 2 bases at V and 7 bases at J, with 6 bases between. From germline, CDR1 is SGHDT and CDR2 YYEEEE. There are many counts of this clonotype. Its antigen is not identified. The sample was naive CD8+ T cells from blood, with Jurkat cell RNA spiked in. The subset: FACS-sorted CD8+CD4-CCR7+CD45RA+ naive T cells. The chain joins TRBV5-6 to TRBJ2-2; no clear D gene. The receptor comes from a human donor in good health. Some libraries in this study had Jurkat cell RNA spiked in. Written as DNA, the CDR3 is TGTGCCAGCAGCTTCGTCGTCGGGGAGCTGTTTTTT. Residues: CASSFVVGELFF.